The T cell receptor beta chain under discussion was sequenced for a study of regulatory T cells in long-lasting Graves disease (dated by TCRdb to the early 2020s). Turning to the overall study: Newly diagnosed Graves' disease patients had taken antithyroid drugs for less than 3 months. A total of around 35 samples were covered by TCR sequencing, comprising approximately 13 persistent and around 20 newly diagnosed Graves' disease patients. Peripheral blood TCR sequencing and RNA sequencing compared persistent Graves' disease patients with newly diagnosed Graves' disease patients. The study was conducted in China and was registered as a clinical trial.

From the cysteine up to the phenylalanine, the CDR3 has a length of 15 residues. The read is trimmed to its CDR3 DNA, 45 bases read in frame from base 1. The germline V gene gives CDR1 as MNHEY and CDR2 as SVGEGT. What the authors observed across the whole study: Sequencing and analysis were restricted to the TCR beta chain. Persistent disease showed preferential use of TRBV28, TRBJ1-2 and TRBJ2-5, whereas newly diagnosed disease favored TRBV20-1 and TRBJ2-1. The study examined only peripheral blood because the primary lesion, thyroid tissue, could not be accessed. Persistent patients shared more public clonotypes among themselves (2,741) than newly diagnosed patients did (over 900). Persistent Graves' disease patients showed lower TCR Shannon entropy and fewer highly expanded clones than newly diagnosed patients, suggesting clonal expansion. The small sample size was acknowledged by the authors as a limitation that may reduce accuracy.

As to this clonotype: Its antigen target is currently unknown. A much larger clone is a single base away; this may be a read error.

The sample's time point label, decoded: newly diagnosed GD, antithyroid drugs for less than 3 months. For both TCR sequencing and RNA sequencing, RNA was extracted from PBMCs in TRIzol. Graves' disease was diagnosed according to American Thyroid Association guidelines. The patients came from an endocrinology department in Xi'an, China. Each patient gave about 9.1 milliliters of peripheral blood, collected in an EDTA anticoagulant tube. Ficoll Paque Plus density gradient separation was used to isolate PBMCs, and no further T cell sorting was done. RNA quality was checked with an Agilent 2100 Bioanalyzer and agarose gel, and concentration with a NanoDrop 2000. Library method: multiplex PCR. Instrument used: Illumina HiSeq 4000. iRepertoire HTBI primers and Arm-PCR amplification of CDR3 regions were used to construct TCR beta libraries. Gel purification was performed on PCR products prior to sequencing. The original pipeline was this. A total of under 80 TRBV and 14 TRBJ segments were identified across samples and were used for gene usage analysis of CDR3 amino acid clonotypes. COPE and FqMerger were used to merge the filtered high-quality paired reads into contigs. BLAST was used to align contigs to the IMGT TRBV, TRBD and TRBJ reference genes, and CDR3 was defined following IMGT. Any clonotype with a frequency above 0.1% was classified as a highly expanded clone. Shannon entropy was used to measure repertoire diversity, and the Gini coefficient was used to measure V-J evenness. Public clonotypes were defined as clonotypes shared by more than one individual. The public reads were reanalyzed by TCRdb: fastp trimming at Q25, MiXCR alignment, in-frame beta chains only. CDR3 protein duplicates are merged, each entry listing the most common genes and DNA. TCRdb's processing, not the authors', yielded these V and J calls. Within this sample are around 500,000 distinct CDR3 sequences, with 12% of them counted one time only. About 8.9% of the sample lies in the top ten.

These same records also appear under a second study, on T cells in Graves' hyperthyroidism and ophthalmopathy. The second study's paper adds: Stable Graves' hyperthyroidism was defined as the absence of progression to ophthalmopathy over 18 months of follow-up. Hyperthyroidism patients were aged 18 to 65 years and newly diagnosed, with disease duration of less than 2 months. Exclusion was applied to patients with uncontrolled infections, other autoimmune diseases, pregnancy or lactation. Diagnoses were based on clinical symptoms, serum thyroxine and TRAb, thyroid ultrasound and orbital computed tomography. The TCR CDR3 was subjected to a first round of RT-PCR using the HTBI primer set and the Qiagen OneStep RT-PCR kit. Most expanded thyroid clonotypes (frequency above 0.001) were also found in blood, which suggests that blood repertoires may mirror thyroid immune responses. A model built on a 13 V-J signature distinguished ophthalmopathy from stable hyperthyroidism, reaching roughly 88% sensitivity and 81% to 83% specificity in cross-validation and 80%/75% in testing. In validation, progression to ophthalmopathy was predicted by the model with nearly 71% sensitivity and just over 72% specificity, a median of roughly 6.4 months before onset. TCR V-J signatures able to tell the groups apart were searched for in a discovery cohort of more than 90 patients, of whom 40 to 45 had Graves' ophthalmopathy and roughly 57 had stable Graves' hyperthyroidism. Whether ophthalmopathy could be predicted prospectively was tested in an independent validation cohort made up of roughly 19 hyperthyroidism patients plus 17 patients who later progressed to ophthalmopathy. The 75 to 100 discovery patients were divided at random into training and test sets in a 7:3 ratio. In addition, the study compared T-cell repertoires in thyroid tissue and in blood from over 5 Graves' hyperthyroidism patients. After sampling, hyperthyroidism patients received methimazole starting at 30 mg daily, and ophthalmopathy patients received high-dose intravenous methylprednisolone. Libraries were constructed in a second round of multiplex PCR, after which size selection and purification were carried out. Paired-end sequencing of the libraries was performed with 100 bp reads on an Illumina HiSeq2000. SOAPnuke was used to process the raw data, removing reads that contained adapters or uncalled bases, had a mean Phred below 15, or lacked an exact match to the constant primer or identifier. COPE v1.2.5 was used to merge the high-quality paired reads, and each unique nucleotide sequence was defined as a clonotype. MiTCR v1.1 was used to align the clonotypes against IMGT TRBV, TRBD and TRBJ reference segments. Analysis was restricted to V-J combinations with a frequency above 0.0001, which covered about 99% of repertoires. The TCS score was defined as the ratio of F50 (clonal expansion) to E x V (chaos), calculated using BLOSUM62-based TCRdist between CDR3 peptides within each V-J. Welch's t-statistics and random forest reduced just over 500 V-J features to some 14, which were used in a naive Bayes classifier (R e1071). No statistical method was used to fix the sample size in advance, and group allocation was not hidden from the investigators. The paper describes TCR Vbeta CDR3 sequencing of around 140 peripheral blood samples, made up of some 40 ophthalmopathy patients, some 80 hyperthyroidism patients and some 17 progressor patients.

The specimen was peripheral blood mononuclear cells (PBMCs), collected at new diagnosis, from a patient treated with antithyroid drugs. This clonotype was sampled from a woman aged 25 to 45 with Graves disease. Donor details come from another sample of the same person, matched by shared clones. The chain is assembled from TRBV6-2 or TRBV6-3 and TRBJ2-2, and 7 junctional nucleotides match TRBD1. The DNA sequence follows: TGTGCCAGCAGTTACGACAGGGCGAACACCGGGGAGCTGCTTTTT. This yields the protein CASSYDRANTGELLF.